This T cell receptor (beta chain) was found in a study of OX40 agonist ivuxolimab in advanced cancers. Study-level background: The group had a mean age of around 60 years, ranged from about 23 to 79, and was 80% to 90% male. Points from the study as a whole: Among T cells, CD8+ cells averaged more expanded clones than CD4+ cells.

As concerns this clone: Its antigen remains unidentified.

The CDR3 consists of 14 residues. V lost 7 bases, J lost 4 bases, and 5 bases stayed unmatched. The germline CDR1 and CDR2 sequences are ENHRY and SYGVKD. Samples were taken at baseline and on day 1 of cycles 4 and 7. Profiling relied on immunoSEQ multiplex PCR, and the TCRdb table lists in-frame clones only, not all of them. The sample includes 59,000 or so clones, 87% of them seen just once. The genes are TRBV10-3 and TRBJ2-7; TRBD1 matches 12 bases. This clonotype was obtained from an adult with an advanced solid tumor such as melanoma, head and neck, liver or kidney cancer. This material consisted of CD4+ or CD8+ T cells sorted from blood, taken in a trial of the OX40 agonist ivuxolimab. The CDR3 spells CAITKGQGAYEQYF. The CDR3 bases are TGTGCCATCACCAAGGGACAGGGGGCTTACGAGCAGTACTTC.